This T cell receptor beta chain was recovered during a study of cytomegalovirus exposure and HLA in healthy donors. The study ran its PCR with 60 Vbeta and 13 Jbeta primers. The protocol was immunoSEQ multiplex PCR, while the TCRdb copy is restricted to in-frame clones and leaves out a portion. The sample has about 190,000 clones, 78% seen once; the top ten hold around 5.9%. Study results and limitations: As a later analysis revealed, most CMV-associated TCR beta chains appeared HLA-restricted.

This clone has just a few counts. Its antigen is not identified. Input material: PBMCs. The clonotype originates from a woman aged 25 to 45 in good health and CMV-seropositive.

Written as DNA, the CDR3 is TGTGCCAGCAGCTTTGAGACAGAAACTAACTATGGCTACACCTTC. Encoded protein: CASSFETETNYGYTF. The chain recombines TRBV5-5 with TRBJ1-2; perhaps TRBD1 as D (5 bases). This CDR3 contains 15 residues. Germline V gene lookup returns CDR1 SGHKS and CDR2 YYEKEE (reference sequence). Trimming pared 2 bases from V and 0 bases from J, leaving 11 bases between.